This TCR beta chain was obtained from a study of T cell clones after liver transplantation. Overall study: A pre-transplant mixed lymphocyte reaction with TCRbeta sequencing defined graft-donor-reactive clones followed in post-transplant blood.

Findings and limits, study-wide: Graft donor-reactive T cells may have migrated into the graft rather than being deleted.

TCRdb keeps only in-frame clones here, not all; method: immunoSEQ multiplex PCR. The sample has tens of thousands of clones; approximately 77% are singletons. Thawed unstimulated PBMCs were FACS-sorted by CD3, CD4 and CD8 into two populations. About this clone itself: Its target is not known.

The CDR3 runs 11 residues. Looked up from germline, CDR1 is SEHNR and CDR2 is FQNEAQ (reference sequence). Trimming removed 8 bases from V and 4 bases from J, with 8 bases in between. The origin of this receptor is a human patient who received a liver transplant. Some of the T cells may derive from the graft donor. The V gene is TRBV7-9, the J gene TRBJ1-2; D unresolved. Sequencing used CD4+ T cells from blood, obtained at the 22-month timepoint. The CDR3 loop reads CASPAAYGYTF. CDR3 DNA sequence: TGTGCCAGCCCCGCCGCCTATGGCTACACCTTC. Supplemented by reference TRBV7-9 and TRBJ1-2, the full variable domain reads DTGVSQNPRHKITKRGQNVTFRCDPISEHNRLYWYRQTLGQGPEFLTYFQNEAQLEKSRLLSDRFSAERPKGSFSTLEIQRTEQGDSAMYLCASPAAYGYTFGSGTRLTVV.